The 26 T cell receptor beta chains reported below all come from one sample, sequenced in a study of blood T cells in healthy people across ages. PCR was performed a second time for about 7 to 12 cycles using a sample-barcoded 5' primer and a J-beta primer mix. MiXCR, applied by TCRdb to the 5' RACE reads, yields one record per CDR3 protein. The sample shows 800,000 to 950,000 distinct CDR3 sequences, just under 30% of them seen only once. The same specimen was also included in a second study, on T cells of mothers and their children.

Sequencing input: blood. The receptors originated from a woman aged 35 to 49 in good health.

This rearrangement joins TRBV5-1 to TRBJ2-7; either TRBD1 or TRBD2 may supply D (5 bases each). Germline-derived CDR1 and CDR2 are SGHRS and YFSETQ. This CDR3 has 13 amino acids. V was trimmed by 2 bases and J by 5 bases, leaving 11 bases between them. CDR3 DNA sequence: TGCGCCAGCAGCTTCGGGGCCGCCGACGAGCAGTACTTC. As protein: CASSFGAADEQYF.

CDR3: CASREVSSYNEQFF. The CDR3 DNA is TGCGCCAGCAGAGAGGTTAGCTCCTACAATGAGCAGTTCTTC. V is TRBV5-1 and J is TRBJ2-1, with unresolved D. Per the germline V gene, CDR1 is SGHRS and CDR2 is YFSETQ. The CDR3 is 14 residues long. Deletions cut 5 bases from V and 0 bases from J, with 9 bases between.

The genes are TRBV7-2 and TRBJ2-1; D is unresolved. CDR3 size: 15 residues. V shed 1 base and J shed 7 bases, with 14 bases lying between them. Germline V CDR1 and CDR2: SGHTA, FQGNSA. CDR3 in amino acids: CASSLGYLVGNEQFF. The DNA of the CDR3 is TGTGCCAGCAGCTTAGGCTACCTCGTTGGGAATGAGCAGTTCTTC.

This clonotype was found a few times. This may stem from a read error, because a much larger clone lies one nucleotide away. V is TRBV6-1 and J is TRBJ2-3, with 12 positions matching TRBD2. The CDR3 is 15 amino acids. Germline V gene sequence: CDR1 MNHNS, CDR2 SASEGT. J was trimmed by 4 bases and V by 4 bases; bases with no gene match: 3. In nucleotides, the CDR3 is TGTGCCAGCAGTGCTAGCGGGGGGGCTTCAGATACGCAGTATTTT. Amino acids: CASSASGGASDTQYF.

The table lists this clonotype with a few counts. V gene TRBV5-1 combines with J gene TRBJ1-2; weak D call: TRBD1 (6 bases). V gave up 0 bases and J gave up 7 bases, with 16 bases separating them. This CDR3 has 15 amino acids. Germline V gene data show CDR1 as SGHRS and CDR2 as YFSETQ. This CDR3 reads CASSLGAGDGSGYTF. The DNA for the CDR3 is TGCGCCAGCAGCTTGGGGGCAGGGGATGGTAGTGGCTACACCTTC.

This clonotype came up a few times. The V call is TRBV6-4, the J call TRBJ2-1, with 15 bases lining up with TRBD2. The germline gives CDR1 MRHNA, CDR2 SNTAGT. V was clipped by 6 bases and J by 10 bases; unmatched bases: 4. The CDR3 covers 14 residues. CDR3 region: CASSGLAGGDEQFF. The CDR3 coding sequence is TGTGCCAGCAGCGGACTAGCGGGAGGGGACGAGCAGTTCTTC.

With regard to this clonotype: One base away lies a much larger clone, so this may be a sequencing read error. CDR3 DNA: TGTGCCAGCAGCCCTCGCAGCCAGGGGATGAGGTACGAGCAGTACTTC. Translating gives CASSPRSQGMRYEQYF. The genes are TRBV3-1 and TRBJ2-7; possibly TRBD1 for D (6 bases). The germline CDR1 and CDR2 sequences are LGHDT and YNNKEL (reference sequence). V was pared by 4 bases and J by 4 bases, with 20 bases between. This CDR3 contains 16 residues.

The V and J genes are TRBV5-1 and TRBJ2-7, with a weak D call TRBD2 (7 bases). V was trimmed by 3 bases and J by 3 bases, leaving 16 bases between them. This CDR3 has 15 amino acids. Germline V gene lookup returns CDR1 SGHRS and CDR2 YFSETQ. The CDR3, as DNA: TGCGCCAGCAGCTACACGGCGGGGGCGAACTACGAGCAGTACTTC. Residues: CASSYTAGANYEQYF.

This clonotype turned up a few times. The chain employs TRBV7-9 and TRBJ2-5; D not certain. The CDR3 sequence is 12 residues long. The germline gives CDR1 SEHNR, CDR2 FQNEAQ (reference sequence). Trimming pared 5 bases from V and 3 bases from J, leaving 7 bases between. The CDR3 here is CASSIQKETQYF. Here the CDR3 DNA reads TGTGCCAGCAGCATCCAGAAAGAGACCCAGTACTTC.

The CDR3 nucleotides read TGTGCCAGCTCACCAGCGGGGGGGACGAGCACAGATACGCAGTATTTT. This translates into CASSPAGGTSTDTQYF. V and J are TRBV18 and TRBJ2-3, with TRBD2 matching over 9 bases. V lost 2 bases to trimming and J lost 0 bases; unmatched junction nucleotides: 3. This CDR3 is built from 16 residues. Germline V gene lookup returns CDR1 KGHSH and CDR2 LQKENI.

CDR3 DNA: TGTGCCAGCAGTGAAGCGGGGGGGAGCAATGAGCAGTACTTC. It yields the protein CASSEAGGSNEQYF. The chain uses TRBV2 and TRBJ2-7; 7 nucleotides line up with TRBD2. The length of the CDR3 is 14 residues. Germline V gene lookup returns CDR1 SNHLY and CDR2 FYNNEI. The junction had 6 bases not matched to a gene; V was cut back by 0 bases and J by 7 bases.

CDR3: CASSPIQGWNTEAFF. The DNA of the CDR3 is TGCGCCAGCAGCCCGATTCAGGGTTGGAACACTGAAGCTTTCTTT. The chain employs TRBV5-1 and TRBJ1-1; perhaps TRBD1 as D (5 bases). In germline, CDR1 is SGHRS, CDR2 YFSETQ. The CDR3 consists of 15 residues. Trimming took 4 bases from V and 1 from J, leaving 14 bases between them. Using reference TRBV5-1 and TRBJ1-1 for the parts outside the CDR3, the full variable domain is KAGVTQTPRYLIKTRGQQVTLSCSPISGHRSVSWYQQTPGQGLQFLFEYFSETQRNKGNFPGRFSGRQFSNSRSEMNVSTLELGDSALYLCASSPIQGWNTEAFFGQGTRLTVV.

The chain uses TRBV6-1 and TRBJ1-2, with TRBD1 identical over 10 bases. The CDR3 runs 15 residues. V dropped 6 bases and J dropped 7; count of bases not matched to a gene: 11. Germline CDR1 reads MNHNS; CDR2 reads SASEGT. The CDR3 region has the DNA TGTGCCAGCAGGATCCCGAGACAGGGGGCTTTTGGCTACACCTTC. Its translation: CASRIPRQGAFGYTF.

This chain connects TRBV2 to TRBJ1-6; 9 bases are shared with TRBD1. The trim removed 6 bases at V and 7 bases at J, leaving 7 bases unmatched. Germline V gene lookup returns CDR1 SNHLY and CDR2 FYNNEI. This CDR3 is built from 15 residues. The CDR3 DNA follows: TGTGCCAGCAGGGGGACAGGGCTCGGGAATTCACCCCTCCACTTT. This encodes CASRGTGLGNSPLHF. Filled out from reference TRBV2 and TRBJ1-6, the complete variable domain reads EPEVTQTPSHQVTQMGQEVILRCVPISNHLYFYWYRQILGQKVEFLVSFYNNEISEKSEIFDDQFSVERPDGSNFTLKIRSTKLEDSAMYFCASRGTGLGNSPLHFGNGTRLTVT.

This sequence joins TRBV7-9 and TRBJ1-2; weak D call: TRBD1 (6 bases). The V gene lost 7 bases and the J gene lost 2 bases, with 20 bases spanning the gap. Germline-derived CDR1 and CDR2 are SEHNR and FQNEAQ (reference sequence). The CDR3 contains 16 residues. This CDR3 is CASILVGRGSNYGYTF. The CDR3 region has the DNA TGTGCCAGCATCCTAGTCGGCAGGGGCTCCAACTATGGCTACACCTTC.

Many counts were recorded for this clonotype. The chain has TRBV15 and TRBJ2-5, with D possibly matching TRBD2 (6 bases). Germline loops: CDR1 LNHNV, CDR2 YYDKDF (reference sequence). The CDR3 has 13 residues. Trimming took off 2 bases at V and 4 bases at J, with 8 bases between the two ends. The CDR3 reads CATSRRGTETQYF. The CDR3 DNA follows: TGTGCCACCAGCAGACGCGGGACAGAGACCCAGTACTTC.

There are many counts of this clonotype. The V call is TRBV29-1, the J call TRBJ2-5; 7 nucleotides align to TRBD2. The CDR3 is 12 amino acids. CDR1 and CDR2 from the germline V gene are SQVTM and ANQGSEA. The J segment lost 3 bases and the V segment lost 4 bases, leaving 2 bases of the junction unmatched. In DNA, the CDR3 is TGCAGCGTTGGGGAGGGTGAAGAGACCCAGTACTTC. Its translation is CSVGEGEETQYF.

CDR3 bases: TGTGCCAGCAGCTTAGAGGCAGGCATCGACTACGAGCAGTACTTC. Protein sequence: CASSLEAGIDYEQYF. This chain joins TRBV7-6 and TRBJ2-7, with D uncertain. Germline CDR1 reads SGHVS; CDR2 reads FNYEAQ. CDR3 length: 15 residues. V was trimmed by 1 base and J by 3 bases, leaving 13 bases between them.

This clonotype was counted many times. The rearrangement links TRBV7-9 to TRBJ2-7; no clear D. The CDR3 is made up of 14 amino acids. The germline gives CDR1 SEHNR, CDR2 FQNEAQ (reference sequence). Trimming left V 4 bases short and J 0 bases short, with 10 bases between. The CDR3 nucleotides read TGTGCCAGCAGCTCCGAAACTGCCTCCTACGAGCAGTACTTC. This translates into CASSSETASYEQYF. The full variable domain, in which reference TRBV7-9 and TRBJ2-7 provide the parts outside the CDR3, is DTGVSQNPRHKITKRGQNVTFRCDPISEHNRLYWYRQTLGQGPEFLTYFQNEAQLEKSRLLSDRFSAERPKGSFSTLEIQRTEQGDSAMYLCASSSETASYEQYFGPGTRLTVT.

This clonotype has a handful of counts. V is TRBV5-1 and J is TRBJ2-7; D might be TRBD1 (5 bases). Trimming stripped 4 bases from V and 3 bases from J, with 11 bases between. The CDR3 length is 13 residues. The germline V gene encodes CDR1 SGHRS and CDR2 YFSETQ. The CDR3 loop is CASSPGHIYEQYF. CDR3 nucleotide sequence: TGCGCCAGCAGCCCCGGACACATCTACGAGCAGTACTTC.

Many counts were recorded for this clonotype. CDR3 residues: CASSAVRQAYTQYF. For the CDR3, the DNA is TGTGCCAGCAGTGCGGTCCGACAGGCCTATACGCAGTATTTT. The J gene is TRBJ2-3, the V gene TRBV6-1, with a weak D call TRBD1 (6 bases). Trimming took off 4 bases at V and 7 bases at J, with 15 bases between the two ends. The CDR3 totals 14 residues. Germline lookup yields CDR1 MNHNS and CDR2 SASEGT.

For this clonotype: Since a much larger clone is just one base distant, this may be a read error. The chain joins TRBV20-1 to TRBJ2-1, with 7 bases aligning to TRBD1. Per germline, CDR1 DFQATT and CDR2 SNEGSKA (reference sequence). The CDR3 covers 15 residues. The V and J ends lost 0 bases and 10 bases, in that order; junction bases with no gene match: 12. CDR3 DNA sequence: TGCAGTGCTAGAGATCCCTCGAAGGGGGCAGGGGAGCAGTTCTTC. Residues: CSARDPSKGAGEQFF.

The chain combines TRBV5-1 with TRBJ1-1; TRBD1 might be the D (5 bases). The ends were cut back, 4 bases at V and 1 base at J, with 14 bases in the middle. From germline, CDR1 is SGHRS and CDR2 YFSETQ. The CDR3 loop spans 15 amino acids. The CDR3 spells CASSPDAGGNTEAFF. CDR3 in DNA: TGCGCCAGCAGCCCGGACGCCGGGGGGAACACTGAAGCTTTCTTT.

The table lists this clonotype with a few counts. This chain uses TRBV28 with TRBJ1-2; TRBD1 is a possible D gene (6 bases). The CDR3 has 14 residues. Trimming shortened V by 4 bases and J by 7 bases, and 16 bases separated the two germline ends. Germline assignment: CDR1 MDHEN and CDR2 SYDVKM. The CDR3 protein is CASSCQGNGFGYTF. Written as DNA, the CDR3 is TGTGCCAGCAGTTGCCAGGGGAATGGTTTTGGCTACACCTTC.

The sample holds many counts of this clonotype. The rearrangement uses TRBV5-5 and TRBJ1-5, with no clear D. Germline CDR1 SGHKS, CDR2 YYEKEE (reference sequence). The CDR3 is made up of 15 amino acids. V was cut by 3 bases and J by 0 bases, with 10 bases left in between. Here the CDR3 reads CASSWTTNSNQPQHF. The CDR3 nucleotides read TGTGCCAGCAGCTGGACTACTAATAGCAATCAGCCCCAGCATTTT.

This clonotype was counted ten times or more. V is TRBV9 and J is TRBJ2-7, with TRBD1 matching over 9 bases. This CDR3 has 17 amino acids. Trimming at V came to 4 bases and at J to 4 bases, leaving 15 bases not matched to a gene. CDR1 is SGDLS and CDR2 is YYNGEE in the germline V gene. DNA of the CDR3: TGTGCCAGCAGCCCTGCGACGACAGGGGGTAGGGGGTACGAGCAGTACTTC. This translates into CASSPATTGGRGYEQYF.